This section outlines one T cell receptor beta chain sequence together with its context. Its specificity is not known. The data were obtained in a study of T cell responses to AZD1222 COVID-19 vaccine. Study observations and caveats: Repertoire collection took place solely once the T cell response had peaked. The donor cohort was predominantly white British with a female majority, and clonal diversity may have been underestimated.

This table comes from immunoSEQ multiplex PCR, and its TCRdb copy is limited to in-frame clones, with some not included. Among around 120,000 clones, approximately 90% were seen once, and the ten largest hold around 1.4%. The CDR3 totals 12 residues. Germline V lookup: CDR1 GTSNPN, CDR2 SVGIG (reference sequence). V lost 0 bases and J 8 bases, leaving 10 bases between the germline ends. The sequencing here drew on peripheral blood, taken 28 days after the second AZD1222 dose. This TCR was recovered from an adult who received the AZD1222 COVID-19 vaccine. This chain joins TRBV30 and TRBJ1-2; TRBD1 might be the D (5 bases). The CDR3 DNA sequence: TGTGCCTGGAGTGTTGGGGGAAGGGGCTACACCTTC. It yields the protein CAWSVGGRGYTF.